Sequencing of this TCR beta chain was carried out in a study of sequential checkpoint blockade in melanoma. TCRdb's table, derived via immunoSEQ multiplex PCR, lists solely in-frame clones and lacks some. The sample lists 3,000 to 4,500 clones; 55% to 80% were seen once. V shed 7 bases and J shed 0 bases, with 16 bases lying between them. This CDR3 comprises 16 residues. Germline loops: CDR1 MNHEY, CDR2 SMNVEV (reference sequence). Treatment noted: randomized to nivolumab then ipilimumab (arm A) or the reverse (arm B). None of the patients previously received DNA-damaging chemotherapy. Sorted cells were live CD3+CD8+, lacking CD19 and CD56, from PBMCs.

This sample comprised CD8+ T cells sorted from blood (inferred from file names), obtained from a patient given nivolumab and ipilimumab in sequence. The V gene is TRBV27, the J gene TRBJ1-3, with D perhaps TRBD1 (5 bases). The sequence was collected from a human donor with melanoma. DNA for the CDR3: TGTGCCAGCAACCTGTTCGGACATAACTCTGGAAACACCATATATTTT. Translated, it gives CASNLFGHNSGNTIYF.